A single TCR beta chain is shown here with its context. It has no known antigen specificity. Per-nucleotide qualities are absent, and no much larger clonotype sits a single base away. The V end gives up 1 base and the J end 0 bases, leaving 10 bases in the junction not matched to a gene. CDR1 is given as SGHAT and CDR2 as FQNNGV, both from the germline V gene. Reading from cysteine to phenylalanine, the CDR3 counts 20 amino acids. The only DNA kept is the CDR3, 60 bases in frame from the first base. All donors were healthy Caucasians. This record belongs to a study of identical twins (dated by TCRdb to about 2016). For the study in its entirety: To test whether fetal clonotypes persist, this study deep-sequenced TCR alpha and beta repertoires from monozygotic twins, from unrelated adults of various ages, and from cord blood. To rule out contamination, the twin experiments were replicated at different times with different library preparation protocols. Overall results and qualifications from the work: Recombination models systematically underestimated out-of-frame TCR alpha sharing in monozygotic twins but agreed with sharing between unrelated individuals. Because the same donors could not be followed over many years, the conclusions relied on cross-sectional statistical analysis. Compared with coincidental sharing between unrelated individuals, out-of-frame TCR alpha sequences shared between twins showed an excess of sequences with low generation probability. Abundant cord blood beta clonotypes had fewer insertions, young adult naive repertoires showed a similar but weaker trend, and memory repertoires showed no such trend. Excess twin sharing in beta out-of-frame sequences was weaker because fewer shared sequences lowered the signal-to-noise ratio. Invariant T cells such as MAIT and iNKT could partly confound zero-insertion analyses, though diverse VJ usage argued against this for most clonotypes.

The library was obtained by 5' RACE. Sequencing instrument: Illumina HiSeq 2000. A universal primer binding site was added through template switching, and the final cDNA carried a unique molecular identifier so that TCR cDNA molecules could be counted accurately. First-strand cDNA for TCR alpha and beta chains was synthesized from specific primers in the conserved constant-segment region. To control for contamination, each cDNA library was double barcoded with a SMART-Mk sample barcode plus Illumina barcodes. Two successive PCR steps introduced TruSeq adapter sequences along with Illumina sample barcodes. The TCR alpha and beta cDNA libraries were sequenced on the Illumina HiSeq platform using custom primers. Per the original workflow: Raw reads were processed with MiGEC to extract unique molecular identifiers, and MiXCR was used to determine CDR3 positions. For each individual, recombination models were inferred using an EM algorithm with the repgenHMM and IGoR tools. Shared clonotype analysis was performed with the tcR package in R, normalizing sharing by the product of cloneset sizes. To study raw recombination free of thymic and clonal selection effects, out-of-frame nonproductive sequences were analyzed. Starting from the raw public reads, TCRdb applied fastp trimming at Q25, assembled clones with MiXCR and retained in-frame beta chains. When rows share a CDR3 protein, they turn into one entry using the most common DNA and genes. These V and J calls originate from TCRdb's pipeline instead of the authors' own analysis. This sample holds 1.5 million to 2 million distinct CDR3 sequences; less than 35% were observed only once. Under 0.35% of the sample is held by the ten biggest clonotypes.

The specimen sequenced was cord blood. This chain is built from TRBV11-2 and TRBJ2-1; TRBD2 lines up with 12 middle nucleotides. This receptor was obtained from a newborn girl in good health. The CDR3 region: CASSLGKGLAGHTSYNEQFF. The DNA reads as follows: TGTGCCAGCAGCTTAGGTAAGGGACTAGCGGGCCACACCTCCTACAATGAGCAGTTCTTC. With the portions outside the CDR3 filled from the reference TRBV11-2 and TRBJ2-1 genes, the complete variable region becomes EAGVAQSPRYKIIEKRQSVAFWCNPISGHATLYWYQQILGQGPKLLIQFQNNGVVDDSQLPKDRFSAERLKGVDSTLKIQPAKLEDSAVYLCASSLGKGLAGHTSYNEQFFGPGTRLTVL.